The 13 T cell receptor beta chains in this list originate from one sample, sequenced in a study of blood T cell repertoires in COVID-19. TCRdb keeps only in-frame clones here, not all; method: immunoSEQ multiplex PCR. The sample gives more than 95,000 clones, 85% to 90% of which show up once; about 5.1% is in the top ten. Sequencing was carried out using peripheral blood. Receptors were obtained from a human donor in a cohort sampled during active COVID-19.

The sample holds a few counts of this clone. The chain recombines TRBV7-9 with TRBJ2-5, with D possibly being TRBD1 (6 bases). The CDR3 totals 14 residues. Trimming removed 4 bases from V and 0 bases from J, with 9 bases in between. CDR1 is SEHNR, CDR2 FQNEAQ, per germline (reference sequence). CDR3: CASSSYRDQETQYF. Written as DNA, the CDR3 is TGTGCCAGCAGCTCCTACAGGGACCAAGAGACCCAGTACTTC.

This clone occurred a few times. The chain has TRBV12-3 or TRBV12-4 and TRBJ1-2; D call uncertain. V lost 4 bases to trimming and J lost 4 bases, with 10 bases between them. The length of the CDR3 is 13 residues. CDR3 coding DNA: TGTGCCAGCAGTTCCCAGAGGAGCTATGGCTACACCTTC. Translation gives CASSSQRSYGYTF.

V is TRBV4-1 and J is TRBJ1-2, with TRBD1 matching 7 bases. The CDR3 contains 13 residues. Trimming took 0 bases from V and 8 from J; bases not matched to a gene: 3. The germline gives CDR1 MGHRA, CDR2 YSYEKL. The CDR3 is CASSQDLGGGYTF. CDR3 DNA: TGCGCCAGCAGCCAAGATTTAGGGGGCGGCTACACCTTC.

This clone appeared once. The chain is built from TRBV29-1 and TRBJ1-1, with 7 bases aligning to TRBD1. Germline CDR1 reads SQVTM; CDR2 reads ANQGSEA. V was pared by 3 bases and J by 3 bases, with 7 bases of the junction left unmatched. This CDR3 comprises 14 residues. The DNA of the CDR3 is TGCAGCGTTGAGAACCCGACAGGGCACACTGAAGCTTTCTTT. The encoded protein is CSVENPTGHTEAFF.

The rearrangement joins TRBV2 to TRBJ1-1; TRBD1 aligns across 9 bases. The germline gives CDR1 SNHLY, CDR2 FYNNEI. V was clipped by 8 bases and J by 4 bases; unmatched bases: 14. There are 16 residues in the CDR3. The CDR3 DNA is TGTGCCAGCCTTGCTAGGACAGGGGCTGGGGGCACTGAAGCTTTCTTT. Translation: CASLARTGAGGTEAFF.

The count of this clone is one. The CDR3 region is CASSPGLAGTGELFF. The CDR3 bases are TGTGCCAGCAGCCCGGGGCTAGCGGGGACCGGGGAGCTGTTTTTT. The V and J genes are TRBV11-2 and TRBJ2-2, with 9 bases that match TRBD2. Looked up from germline, CDR1 is SGHAT and CDR2 is FQNNGV. The ends lost 5 bases at V and 5 bases at J; junction bases unmatched: 6. This CDR3 has 15 amino acids.

This chain uses TRBV7-2 with TRBJ2-2; 9 nucleotides agree with TRBD2. The ends lost 4 bases at V and 4 bases at J; junction bases unmatched: 10. The CDR3 totals 17 residues. Germline V gene lookup returns CDR1 SGHTA and CDR2 FQGNSA. The CDR3 protein is CASSWLSSRGGTGELFF. The CDR3 DNA follows: TGTGCCAGCAGCTGGCTCTCTTCGCGGGGGGGCACCGGGGAGCTGTTTTTT.

This sequence joins TRBV5-4 and TRBJ2-5; 7 nucleotides align to TRBD2. The V segment lost 5 bases and the J segment 6 bases; nucleotides outside the gene matches: 13. Germline V lookup: CDR1 SGHNT, CDR2 YYREEE (reference sequence). The CDR3 loop spans 15 amino acids. The CDR3 loop reads CASRVGGRALQTQYF. The CDR3, as DNA: TGTGCCAGCAGGGTCGGGGGGAGGGCCTTACAGACCCAGTACTTC.

This clone was detected only once. This chain links TRBV5-5 with TRBJ2-2, with D unclear. CDR1 is SGHKS and CDR2 is YYEKEE in the germline V gene (reference sequence). The germline V and J ends were trimmed by 0 bases and 8 bases, with 23 bases remaining between them. The CDR3 has 18 residues. The CDR3 DNA follows: TGTGCCAGCAGCTTGGTCCTTTTGAGGATTATATTTGTTGGGGAGCTGTTTTTT. Translation gives CASSLVLLRIIFVGELFF.

This chain connects TRBV9 to TRBJ1-1; D uncertain. Trimming stripped 0 bases from V and 1 base from J, with 13 bases between. Per the germline V gene, CDR1 is SGDLS and CDR2 is YYNGEE. The CDR3 covers 16 residues. The CDR3 here is CASSVGEGDGNTEAFF. CDR3 bases: TGTGCCAGCAGCGTAGGTGAGGGAGATGGGAACACTGAAGCTTTCTTT.

The chain combines TRBV6-5 with TRBJ2-1; the match to TRBD1 covers 10 bases. Per the germline V gene, CDR1 is MNHEY and CDR2 is SVGAGI. V shed 8 bases and J 8 bases; nucleotides not matched to a gene: 9. This CDR3 region has 14 residues. DNA of the CDR3: TGTGCCAGCGGTCGACAGGGGGCTCGCGATGAGCAGTTCTTC. Translated, it gives CASGRQGARDEQFF.

The chain is built from TRBV30 and TRBJ1-4, with 8 bases lining up with TRBD1. Germline lookup yields CDR1 GTSNPN and CDR2 SVGIG (reference sequence). The CDR3 covers 16 residues. The trim removed 1 base at V and 0 bases at J, leaving 4 bases unmatched. For the CDR3, the DNA is TGTGCCTGGAGTGCAGGGGGCTCTACAACTAATGAAAAACTGTTTTTT. Translating gives CAWSAGGSTTNEKLFF. The variable domain in full, completed from reference TRBV30 and TRBJ1-4, reads SQTIHQWPATLVQPVGSPLSLECTVEGTSNPNLYWYRQAAGRGLQLLFYSVGIGQISSEVPQNLSASRPQDRQFILSSKKLLLSDSGFYLCAWSAGGSTTNEKLFFGSGTQLSVL.

The chain has TRBV4-1 and TRBJ2-2, with D hard to call. Per the germline V gene, CDR1 is MGHRA and CDR2 is YSYEKL. The CDR3 is 14 residues long. Deletions cut 4 bases from V and 5 bases from J, with 11 bases between. This chain's CDR3 is CASSPFYPTGELFF. The CDR3 DNA is TGCGCCAGCAGCCCTTTCTACCCTACCGGGGAGCTGTTTTTT.